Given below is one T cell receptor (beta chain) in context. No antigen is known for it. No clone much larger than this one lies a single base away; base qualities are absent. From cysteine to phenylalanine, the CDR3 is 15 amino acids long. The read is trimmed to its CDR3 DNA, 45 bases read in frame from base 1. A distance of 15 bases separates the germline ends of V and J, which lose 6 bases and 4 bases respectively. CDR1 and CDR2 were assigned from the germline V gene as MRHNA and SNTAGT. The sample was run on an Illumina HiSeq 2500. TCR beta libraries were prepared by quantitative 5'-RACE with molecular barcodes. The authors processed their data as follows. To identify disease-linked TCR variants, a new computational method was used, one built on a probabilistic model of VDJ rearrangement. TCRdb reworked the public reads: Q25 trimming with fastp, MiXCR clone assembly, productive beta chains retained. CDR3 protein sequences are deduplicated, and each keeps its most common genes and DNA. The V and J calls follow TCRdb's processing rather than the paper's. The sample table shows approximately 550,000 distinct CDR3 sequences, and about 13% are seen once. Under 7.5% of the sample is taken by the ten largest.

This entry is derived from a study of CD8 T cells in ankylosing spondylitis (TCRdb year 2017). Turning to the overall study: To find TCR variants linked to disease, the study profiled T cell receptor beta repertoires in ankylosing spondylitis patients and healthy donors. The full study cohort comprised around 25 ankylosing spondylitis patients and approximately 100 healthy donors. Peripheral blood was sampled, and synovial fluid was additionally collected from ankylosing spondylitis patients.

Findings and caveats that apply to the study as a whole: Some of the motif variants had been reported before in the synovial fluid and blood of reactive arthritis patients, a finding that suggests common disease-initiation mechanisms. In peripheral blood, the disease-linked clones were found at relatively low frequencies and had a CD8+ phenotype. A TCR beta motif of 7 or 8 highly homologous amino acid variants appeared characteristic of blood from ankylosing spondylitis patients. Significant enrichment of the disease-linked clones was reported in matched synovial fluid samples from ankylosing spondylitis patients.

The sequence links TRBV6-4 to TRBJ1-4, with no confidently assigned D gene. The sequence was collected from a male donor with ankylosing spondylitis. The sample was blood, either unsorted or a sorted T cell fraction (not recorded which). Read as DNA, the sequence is TGTGCCAGCAGCGAGGAAATGGGAGTTAATGAAAAACTGTTTTTT. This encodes CASSEEMGVNEKLFF.